This paragraph reports one T cell receptor (beta chain). Which antigen it targets is not known. No base quality information exists; no much larger clone differs at one position. Per the publication, the treatment or condition label means: roughly 19 received Ad26.COV2.S at low or high dose, single or two shots; 5 received placebo; per-sample allocation not given. For vaccine and placebo recipients, repertoires were sequenced using samples collected on day 63 after the first injection. In Cohort 1b, fewer than 30 adults aged 18-55 years were enrolled at a single site in Boston, USA, between 29 July and 7 August 2020. Ad26.COV2.S consisted of a replication-incompetent adenovirus type 26 vector by which a prefusion-stabilized SARS-CoV-2 spike protein from the original Wuhan strain was expressed. The immunoSEQ Assay was used to sequence TCRbeta CDR3 regions. After extraction, genomic DNA underwent amplification by bias-controlled multiplex PCR, followed by high-throughput sequencing. Per the source publication's procedure: To quantify the absolute abundance of every unique TCRbeta CDR3 region, sequences were collapsed and filtered. T cell fraction was estimated by normalization of TCRbeta template counts to usable DNA, with usable DNA being measured through amplification of reference genes present in all nucleated cells. Repertoire TCRs were annotated as SARS-CoV-2-specific by exact matching of V gene, CDR3 amino acid sequence and J gene to a known reactive TCR set. The reference SARS-CoV-2 TCR set was obtained from MIRA and was filtered for enrichment in COVID-19-positive ImmuneCODE repertoires, whereby public or cross-reactive TCRs were removed. Drawing on the MIRA antigens, annotated TCRs were analysed further at the level of specific ORF or position within ORF. Breadth was defined as the number of annotated unique rearrangements divided by the total number of unique productive rearrangements, and depth was defined as the summed frequency of the annotated unique rearrangements. TCR breadth was compared between groups using two-sided Wilcoxon rank-sum tests. TCRdb took this table from immuneACCESS and kept in-frame rearrangements with V and J called. Such tables lack part of the clones; where checked against another copy, unresolved V genes explain under half of the gap, and the rest is unexplained. That table gives V, J and clone size, and the DNA gave D and trimming. Present in this sample are some 320,000 clones, approximately 86% of which were seen just once. The leading ten clones occupy around 2% of the sample.

V trim: 5 bases; J trim: 4 bases; unmatched bases: 9. From its cysteine to its phenylalanine, the CDR3 spans 15 amino acids. Kept here is only the CDR3 DNA, which spans 45 bases and is read in frame from base 1. CDR1 and CDR2, looked up from the germline V gene (reference sequence), are SGHNT and YYREEE. This entry comes from a study of Ad26.COV2.S vaccination and SARS-CoV-2 variants (dated by TCRdb to about 2021). The study in broad terms: Vaccine-arm donors came from COV1001, a multicentre, randomized, double-blind, placebo-controlled phase I-IIa trial of Ad26.COV2.S in healthy adults. Ad26.COV2.S was given intramuscularly at 5x10^10 or 1x10^11 viral particles, as a single shot or as two shots 56 days apart. TCRbeta repertoire sequencing served as the tool for gauging how specific and how broad the SARS-CoV-2-reactive T cell receptors were following Ad26.COV2.S vaccination. The TCR-sequenced set comprised around 30 samples: approximately 19 Ad26.COV2.S vaccine recipients, 5 placebo recipients and 8 SARS-CoV-2 convalescent individuals. Trial participants were randomized into five groups of five, in which low-dose or high-dose Ad26.COV2.S was given once or twice, or placebo was given on both occasions. Investigators did not know the trial group allocation while performing experiments and assessing outcomes. Broad study findings and their caveats: The authors noted that total T cell responses may have been underestimated by the TCR breadth and depth analyses. The study was not powered for comparison of responses between vaccine doses or regimens. Higher spike-specific TCR breadth was observed in Ad26.COV2.S recipients than in placebo recipients (P = 0.0014). Vaccine and placebo recipients had similar non-spike TCR breadth, a finding consistent with the vaccine containing only spike. After vaccination, spike-specific CD8+ and CD4+ T cell responses were reported to show substantial breadth.

This material consisted of peripheral blood, taken in a trial of Ad26.COV2.S vaccine versus placebo. This TCR was recovered from a person between 18 and 65 years old who received the Ad26.COV2.S COVID-19 vaccine or a placebo. The chain is encoded by TRBV5-4 joined to TRBJ2-5; 9 bases in the junction line up with TRBD2. The DNA reads TGTGCCAGCAGTTTGAAGCGGGGGGTCGGAGAGACCCAGTACTTC. This is translated as CASSLKRGVGETQYF.